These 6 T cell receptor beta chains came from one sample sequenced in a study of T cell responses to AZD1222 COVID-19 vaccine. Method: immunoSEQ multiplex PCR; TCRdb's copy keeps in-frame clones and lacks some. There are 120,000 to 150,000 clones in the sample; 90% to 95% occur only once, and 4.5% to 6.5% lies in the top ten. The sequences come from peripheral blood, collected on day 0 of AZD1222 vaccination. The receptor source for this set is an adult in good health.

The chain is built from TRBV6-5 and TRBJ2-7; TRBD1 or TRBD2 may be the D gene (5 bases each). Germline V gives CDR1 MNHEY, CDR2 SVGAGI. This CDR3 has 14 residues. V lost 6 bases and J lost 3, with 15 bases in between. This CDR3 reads CASSYGAARYEQYF. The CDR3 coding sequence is TGTGCCAGCAGCTACGGGGCGGCCCGCTACGAGCAGTACTTC.

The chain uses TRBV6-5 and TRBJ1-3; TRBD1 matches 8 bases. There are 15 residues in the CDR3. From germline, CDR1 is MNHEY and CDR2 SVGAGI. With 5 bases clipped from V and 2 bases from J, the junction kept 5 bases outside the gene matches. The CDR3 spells CASSPQGVAGNTIYF. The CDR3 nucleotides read TGTGCCAGCAGTCCACAGGGGGTGGCTGGAAACACCATATATTTT.

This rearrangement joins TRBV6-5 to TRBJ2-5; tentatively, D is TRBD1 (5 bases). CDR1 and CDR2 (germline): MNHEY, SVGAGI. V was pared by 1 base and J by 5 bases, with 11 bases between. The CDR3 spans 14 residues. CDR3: CASSYFVRAETQYF. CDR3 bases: TGTGCCAGCAGTTACTTTGTCAGGGCGGAGACCCAGTACTTC.

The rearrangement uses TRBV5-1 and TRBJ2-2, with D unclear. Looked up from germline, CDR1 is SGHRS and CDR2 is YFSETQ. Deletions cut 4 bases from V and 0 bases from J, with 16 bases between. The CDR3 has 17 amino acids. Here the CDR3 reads CASSPPSAFANTGELFF. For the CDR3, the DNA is TGCGCCAGCAGCCCTCCCTCAGCGTTCGCGAACACCGGGGAGCTGTTTTTT.

CDR3 nucleotides: TGTGCCAGCAGCTTGGGGGGGTCGGGTCAGCCCCAGCATTTT. Protein sequence: CASSLGGSGQPQHF. This chain connects TRBV7-2 to TRBJ1-5; tentative D call: TRBD1 (5 bases). Germline CDR1 reads SGHTA; CDR2 reads FQGNSA. There are 14 residues in the CDR3. Between the trimmed V and J ends, which lost 3 bases and 6 bases, there was a span of 12 bases.

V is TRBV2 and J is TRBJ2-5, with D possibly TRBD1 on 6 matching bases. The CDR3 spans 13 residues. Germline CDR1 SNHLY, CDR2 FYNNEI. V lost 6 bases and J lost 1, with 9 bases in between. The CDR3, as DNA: TGTGCCAGCAGGGACAGAAGCCAAGAGACCCAGTACTTC. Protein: CASRDRSQETQYF.